This T cell receptor beta chain came from a study of PD-1 blockade in classical Hodgkin lymphoma. Study-level results: The drivers behind the repertoire differences, possibly disease activity or prior therapy, remain undefined.

The method was immunoSEQ multiplex PCR; TCRdb's version includes in-frame clones alone and lacks a portion of them. Here the sample spans tens of thousands of clones, 80% to 90% being singletons. Details on this clone: Antigen specificity is unknown.

The CDR3 spans 12 residues. Germline lookup yields CDR1 SNHLY and CDR2 FYNNEI. Between the trimmed V and J ends, which lost 7 bases and 1 base, there was a span of 7 bases. Described time point: cycle 4 day 1 (C4D1), after more than five weeks of nivolumab. Each patient relapsed following autologous stem cell transplantation, and prior brentuximab vedotin exposure differed. Isolation of CD4+ T cells from thawed PBMCs was performed by magnetic negative selection. This clonotype was sampled from a human donor with classical Hodgkin lymphoma. V gene TRBV2 combines with J gene TRBJ2-5; D gene uncertain. The sequenced sample was CD4+ T cells from blood, obtained before the fourth cycle of nivolumab. This CDR3 is CASKKAQETQYF. The CDR3 coding sequence is TGTGCCAGCAAAAAAGCCCAAGAGACCCAGTACTTC.